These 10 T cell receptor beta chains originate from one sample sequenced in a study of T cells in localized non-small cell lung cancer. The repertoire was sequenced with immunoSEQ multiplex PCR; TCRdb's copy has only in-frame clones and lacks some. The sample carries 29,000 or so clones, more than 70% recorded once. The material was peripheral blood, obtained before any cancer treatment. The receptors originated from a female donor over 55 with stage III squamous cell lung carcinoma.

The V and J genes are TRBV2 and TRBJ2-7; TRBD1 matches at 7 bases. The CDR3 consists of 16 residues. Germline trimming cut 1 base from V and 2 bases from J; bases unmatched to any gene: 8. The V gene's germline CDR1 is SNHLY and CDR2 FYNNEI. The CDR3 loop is CASSEDGVTGAYEQYF. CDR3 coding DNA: TGTGCCAGCAGTGAAGATGGAGTTACAGGGGCCTACGAGCAGTACTTC.

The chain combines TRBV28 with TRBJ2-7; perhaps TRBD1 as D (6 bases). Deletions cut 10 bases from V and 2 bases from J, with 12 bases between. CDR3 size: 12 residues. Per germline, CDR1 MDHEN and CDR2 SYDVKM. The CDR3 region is CAIAPGAYEQYF. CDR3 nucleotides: TGTGCCATCGCGCCAGGGGCCTACGAGCAGTACTTC.

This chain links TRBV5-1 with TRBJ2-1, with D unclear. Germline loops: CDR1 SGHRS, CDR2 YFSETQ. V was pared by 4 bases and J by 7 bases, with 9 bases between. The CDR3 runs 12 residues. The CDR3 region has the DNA TGCGCCAGCAGCCCCTTCGGTAATGAGCAGTTCTTC. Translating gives CASSPFGNEQFF.

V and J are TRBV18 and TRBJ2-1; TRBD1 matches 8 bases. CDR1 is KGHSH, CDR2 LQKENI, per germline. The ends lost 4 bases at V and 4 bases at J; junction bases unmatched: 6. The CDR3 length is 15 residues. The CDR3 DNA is TGTGCCAGCTCACTCCAGGGGGCTTCTTACAATGAGCAGTTCTTC. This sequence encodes CASSLQGASYNEQFF.

CDR3 sequence reads: CASINRGRGYTF. CDR3 DNA sequence: TGTGCCAGCATTAACAGGGGTCGTGGCTACACCTTC. The rearrangement links TRBV28 to TRBJ1-2, with 7 bases lining up with TRBD1. The CDR3 is 12 residues long. V shed 7 bases and J 7 bases; nucleotides not matched to a gene: 6. Germline V gives CDR1 MDHEN, CDR2 SYDVKM.

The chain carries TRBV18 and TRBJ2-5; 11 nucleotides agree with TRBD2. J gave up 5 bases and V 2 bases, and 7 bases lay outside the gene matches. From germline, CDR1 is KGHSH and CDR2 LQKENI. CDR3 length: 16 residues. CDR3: CASSPTSGSSRETQYF. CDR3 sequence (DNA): TGTGCCAGCTCACCAACTAGCGGGAGTTCTAGGGAGACCCAGTACTTC.

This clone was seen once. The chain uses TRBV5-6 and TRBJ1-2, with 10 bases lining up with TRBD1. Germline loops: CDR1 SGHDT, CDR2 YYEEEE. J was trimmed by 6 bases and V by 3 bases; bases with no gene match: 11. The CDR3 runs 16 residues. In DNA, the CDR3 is TGTGCCAGCAGCTCCTGGGACAGGGGCCAGTCCGATGGCTACACCTTC. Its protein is CASSSWDRGQSDGYTF.

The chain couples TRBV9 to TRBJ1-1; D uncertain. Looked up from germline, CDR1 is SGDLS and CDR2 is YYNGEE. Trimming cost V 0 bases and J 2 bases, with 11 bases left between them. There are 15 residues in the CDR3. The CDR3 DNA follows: TGTGCCAGCAGCGTAGCCCACGACCTAAACACTGAAGCTTTCTTT. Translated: CASSVAHDLNTEAFF.

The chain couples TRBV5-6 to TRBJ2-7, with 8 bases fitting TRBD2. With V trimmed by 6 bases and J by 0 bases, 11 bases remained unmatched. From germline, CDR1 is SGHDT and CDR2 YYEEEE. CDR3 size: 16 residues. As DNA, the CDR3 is TGTGCCAGCAACCCCCCACCTAGCGGGCACTCCTACGAGCAGTACTTC. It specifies CASNPPPSGHSYEQYF.

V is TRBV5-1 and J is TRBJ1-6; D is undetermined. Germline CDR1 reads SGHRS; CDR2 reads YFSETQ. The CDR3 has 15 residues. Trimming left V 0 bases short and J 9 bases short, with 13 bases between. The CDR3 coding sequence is TGCGCCAGCAGCTTGGAAGCTATAGGTGGTTCACCCCTCCACTTT. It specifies CASSLEAIGGSPLHF.